The rows below give T cell receptor beta chains drawn from one sample of a study of T cells in AML relapse after transplant. TCRdb processed the PCR reads anew with MiXCR; each CDR3 protein has one entry. The profile shows about a thousand distinct CDR3 sequences, 15% to 20% of them singletons. The specimen was bone marrow. Receptors were obtained from a human donor in good health. Each CDR3 is given with its conserved first and last residue. Each record gives: V gene, D gene, CDR3 protein. The D gene is left open where the match is weak.

TRBV19	-	CASSIDLRTDKAFF
TRBV27	TRBD2	CVSSVAGGYEQYF
TRBV6-1	TRBD2	CASSGGGDSAYEQYF
TRBV12-3/TRBV12-4	-	CASTLGGGSIDKLFF
TRBV3-1	-	CASSHLMGEQEQFF
TRBV6-6	-	CASSYVPGQPQHF
TRBV20-1	-	CSAQGPYEQYF
TRBV15	-	CATSRDSGPKFF
TRBV4-1	TRBD2	CASSQLYIGLAAYNEQFF
TRBV7-9	-	CASSLVGQGGTEAFF
TRBV7-2	TRBD2	CASSWGTSGVTQYEQYF
TRBV5-1	-	CASSLKHPNTEAFF
TRBV24-1	-	CATSDLDGMTQYF
TRBV7-2	-	CASSRRGTEAFF
TRBV18	-	CASSLEQGGSGNTIYF
TRBV29-1	-	CSVRRGNTYEQYF
TRBV7-8	-	CASSSQGPGTYEQYF
TRBV5-1	-	CASSLGRNPRADTQYF
TRBV20-1	-	CSALSEETQYF
TRBV12-3/TRBV12-4	-	CASRPGIENQPQHF
TRBV12-3/TRBV12-4	-	CASSFERRQAGANVLTF
TRBV3-1	TRBD1	CASIGTEVQTEAFF
TRBV27	TRBD2	CASSLSGLAGTGELFF
TRBV5-1	-	CASSPRGDANTEAFF
TRBV4-1	TRBD1	CASSQGQGPNEKLFF
TRBV3-1	-	CASSQRFNEQFF
TRBV7-2	TRBD2	CASSEAGDTGELFF
TRBV12-3/TRBV12-4	-	CASSSTGLNTEAFF
TRBV27	TRBD1	CASSGQGINQPQHF
TRBV3-1	-	CASSQENVGSSIAFF
TRBV6-1	-	CASSHADPQPQHF
TRBV7-2	TRBD1	CASSRDRKVDGYTF
TRBV5-5	TRBD1	CASSLDPRMDRSSYEQYF
TRBV12-3/TRBV12-4	-	CASSLGDYEQYF
TRBV7-2	TRBD2	CASSLSGLAGPELFF
TRBV7-9	-	CASSFYICSGGARGGALETQYF
TRBV7-3	TRBD2	CASGGDGGETQYF
TRBV12-2	-	CASRRRSRTGPNYGYTF
TRBV7-3	-	CASSPQGGETQYF
TRBV5-1	-	CASSPRGDANTGELFF
TRBV7-9	-	CASSLEWETQYF
TRBV4-2	TRBD2	CASSHPQRGNSYNEQFF
TRBV3-1	-	CASSPAKGVGTEAFF
TRBV28	-	CAWGTTSAFF
TRBV29-1	TRBD2	CSVVLAGATDTQYF
TRBV29-1	TRBD2	CSGGGDSAYEQYF
TRBV7-2	TRBD2	CASTPSGRPYEQYF
TRBV11-2	-	CASSPPGGGVYSYNEQFF
TRBV27	-	CASSLKGEVGYTF
TRBV6-5	-	CASRTTLSSYEQYF
TRBV7-2	-	CASSLVGSAYNEQFF
TRBV5-1	-	CASSLSGGTSTDTQYF